The 10 T cell receptor beta chains below come from one sample, sequenced in a study of blood T cell repertoires in COVID-19. The assay was immunoSEQ multiplex PCR, and TCRdb's table has in-frame clones only and misses some. The repertoire has 100,000 to 150,000 clones, roughly 88% of them found once; the top ten carry roughly 5.4%. Source material: peripheral blood. These receptors were obtained from a human donor in a cohort sampled during active COVID-19.

V is TRBV11-2 and J is TRBJ2-2; a possible D gene is TRBD2 (6 bases). The CDR3 is made up of 16 amino acids. V lost 2 bases and J lost 8, with 18 bases in between. Germline V CDR1 and CDR2: SGHAT, FQNNGV. CDR3 in DNA: TGTGCCAGCAGCTTAAGGGAGGCCGTAAGGGCTGGGGAGCTGTTTTTT. Its translation is CASSLREAVRAGELFF.

This chain connects TRBV3-1 (or the pseudogene TRBV3-2) to TRBJ2-7; 13 nucleotides line up with TRBD2. The CDR3 contains 16 residues. Germline assignment: CDR1 LGHDT and CDR2 YNNKEL (reference sequence). With 4 bases clipped from V and 0 bases from J, the junction kept 3 bases outside the gene matches. The CDR3 DNA follows: TGTGCCAGCAGCCCTACTAGCGGGAGGGCCTCCTACGAGCAGTACTTC. This sequence encodes CASSPTSGRASYEQYF.

The gene calls are TRBV6-6 and TRBJ2-1; maybe TRBD2 (5 bases). Trimming took 5 bases from V and 9 from J, leaving 26 bases between them. The CDR3 loop spans 17 amino acids. Per germline, CDR1 MNHNY and CDR2 SVGAGI (reference sequence). CDR3 loop: CASSPRGVVGVGSEQFF. CDR3 bases: TGTGCCAGCAGTCCCCGTGGAGTAGTCGGGGTCGGTAGTGAGCAGTTCTTC.

V gene TRBV5-5 combines with J gene TRBJ1-2; D perhaps matches TRBD1 (5 bases). V shed 1 base and J shed 7 bases, with 14 bases lying between them. Germline V CDR1 and CDR2: SGHKS, YYEKEE (reference sequence). The CDR3 totals 14 residues. The CDR3 bases are TGTGCCAGCAGCTTGCAAGTCGGTAGGGGTGGCTACACCTTC. It codes for CASSLQVGRGGYTF. The full variable domain, completed using reference TRBV5-5 and TRBJ1-2, is DAGVTQSPTHLIKTRGQQVTLRCSPISGHKSVSWYQQVLGQGPQFIFQYYEKEERGRGNFPDRFSARQFPNYSSELNVNALLLGDSALYLCASSLQVGRGGYTFGSGTRLTVV.

This chain links TRBV10-3 with TRBJ2-2, with D possibly being TRBD2 (6 bases). CDR3 length equals 12 residues. V shed 4 bases and J shed 7 bases, with 7 bases lying between them. The germline CDR1 and CDR2 sequences are ENHRY and SYGVKD. In nucleotides, the CDR3 is TGTGCCATCAGTGGGAGGGTCGGGGAGCTGTTTTTT. This codes for CAISGRVGELFF.

The chain employs TRBV19 and TRBJ1-1; 8 positions match TRBD1. Germline-derived CDR1 and CDR2 are LNHDA and SQIVND (reference sequence). With V trimmed by 1 base and J by 8 bases, 9 bases remained unmatched. This CDR3 spans 15 amino acids. The CDR3 spells CASSIGGTGGSEAFF. In DNA, the CDR3 is TGTGCCAGTAGTATAGGGGGAACAGGGGGATCCGAAGCTTTCTTT.

This clone was seen a single time. This sequence joins TRBV18 and TRBJ2-5; TRBD1 aligns across 8 bases. The J segment lost 4 bases and the V segment lost 6 bases, leaving 7 bases of the junction unmatched. The CDR3 spans 14 residues. Looked up from germline, CDR1 is KGHSH and CDR2 is LQKENI. Written as DNA, the CDR3 is TGTGCCAGCTCGCGTTCAGGGGGCGCAGAGACCCAGTACTTC. Amino acids: CASSRSGGAETQYF.

The CDR3 DNA sequence: TGTGCCAGCAGCCCGGGACTAGCGCGTACCTACGAGCAGTACTTC. Its protein product is CASSPGLARTYEQYF. The chain joins TRBV7-7 to TRBJ2-7; TRBD2 matches at 10 bases. Germline trimming cut 5 bases from V and 2 bases from J; bases unmatched to any gene: 6. The germline gives CDR1 SSHAT, CDR2 FNYEAQ (reference sequence). This CDR3 has 15 amino acids.

The gene calls are TRBV5-1 and TRBJ1-2; D ambiguous. CDR3 length equals 14 residues. Trimming cost V 7 bases and J 9 bases, with 22 bases left between them. Germline CDR1 is SGHRS and CDR2 is YFSETQ. The CDR3 loop is CASRELRVPGSYTF. The CDR3 DNA sequence: TGCGCCAGCCGTGAGCTCCGGGTTCCGGGGAGCTACACCTTC.

The chain couples TRBV12-3 or TRBV12-4 to TRBJ1-2; TRBD1 might be the D (5 bases). Trimming shortened V by 7 bases and J by 8 bases, and 17 bases separated the two germline ends. The CDR3 runs 13 residues. CDR3 region: CASTWFRAQGYTF. For the CDR3, the DNA is TGTGCCAGCACATGGTTCAGGGCTCAGGGCTACACCTTC.